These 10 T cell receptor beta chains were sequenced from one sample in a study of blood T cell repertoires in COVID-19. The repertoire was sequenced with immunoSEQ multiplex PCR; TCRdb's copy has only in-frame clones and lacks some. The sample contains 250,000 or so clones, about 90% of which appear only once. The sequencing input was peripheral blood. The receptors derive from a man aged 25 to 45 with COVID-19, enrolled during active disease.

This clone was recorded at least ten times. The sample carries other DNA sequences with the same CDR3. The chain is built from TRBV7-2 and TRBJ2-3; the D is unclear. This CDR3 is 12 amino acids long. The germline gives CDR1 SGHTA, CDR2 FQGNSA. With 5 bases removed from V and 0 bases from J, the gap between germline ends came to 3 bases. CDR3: CASSLSTDTQYF. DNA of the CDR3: TGTGCCAGCAGCCTTAGCACAGATACGCAGTATTTT.

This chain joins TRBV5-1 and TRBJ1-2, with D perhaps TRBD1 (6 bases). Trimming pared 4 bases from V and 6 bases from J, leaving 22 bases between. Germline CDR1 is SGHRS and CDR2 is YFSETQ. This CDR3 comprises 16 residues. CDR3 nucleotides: TGCGCCAGCAGCCGCGTCCTACAACGGGGGGCAGATGGCTACACCTTC. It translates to CASSRVLQRGADGYTF.

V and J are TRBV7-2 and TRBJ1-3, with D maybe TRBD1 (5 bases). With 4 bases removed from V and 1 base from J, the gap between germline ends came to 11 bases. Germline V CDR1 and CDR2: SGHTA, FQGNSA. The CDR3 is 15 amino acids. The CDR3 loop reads CASSSQSGSGNTIYF. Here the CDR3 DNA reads TGTGCCAGCAGCTCCCAGTCAGGGTCTGGAAACACCATATATTTT.

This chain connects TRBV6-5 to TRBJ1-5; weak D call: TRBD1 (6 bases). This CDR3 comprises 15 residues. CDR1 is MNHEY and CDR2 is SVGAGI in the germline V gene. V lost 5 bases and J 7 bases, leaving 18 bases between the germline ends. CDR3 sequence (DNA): TGTGCCAGCAGTAGTATGGGGGGGCGCGAGCAGCCCCAGCATTTT. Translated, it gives CASSSMGGREQPQHF.

CDR3 bases: TGTGCCAGTAGTATTGGAGCGGGGGCGAACACCGGGGAGCTGTTTTTT. Its protein product is CASSIGAGANTGELFF. The rearrangement links TRBV19 to TRBJ2-2; TRBD2 matches 8 bases. This CDR3 has 16 amino acids. Germline V lookup: CDR1 LNHDA, CDR2 SQIVND (reference sequence). V shed 3 bases and J 0 bases; nucleotides not matched to a gene: 3.

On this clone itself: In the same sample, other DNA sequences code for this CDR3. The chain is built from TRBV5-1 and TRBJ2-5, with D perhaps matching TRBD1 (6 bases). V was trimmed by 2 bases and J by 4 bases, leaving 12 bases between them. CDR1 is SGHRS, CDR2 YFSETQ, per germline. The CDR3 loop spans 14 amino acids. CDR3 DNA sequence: TGCGCCAGCAGCTTAGAGGTAGGGGGAGAGACCCAGTACTTC. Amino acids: CASSLEVGGETQYF.

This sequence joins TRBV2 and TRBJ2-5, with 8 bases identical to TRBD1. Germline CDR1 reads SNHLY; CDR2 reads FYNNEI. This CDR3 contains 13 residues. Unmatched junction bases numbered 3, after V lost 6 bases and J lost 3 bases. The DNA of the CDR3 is TGTGCCAGCAGCTTGGACAGGGAAGAGACCCAGTACTTC. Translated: CASSLDREETQYF.

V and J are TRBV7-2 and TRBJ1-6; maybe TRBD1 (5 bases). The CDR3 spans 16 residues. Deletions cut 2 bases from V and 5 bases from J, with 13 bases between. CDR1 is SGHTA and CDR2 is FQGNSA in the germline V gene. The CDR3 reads CASSLMGGVHNSPLHF. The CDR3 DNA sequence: TGTGCCAGCAGCTTAATGGGAGGGGTCCATAATTCACCCCTCCACTTT.

This CDR3 reads CASSPPYTDTQYF. In DNA form, the CDR3 reads TGTGCCAGCTCACCACCGTACACAGATACGCAGTATTTT. V gene TRBV18 combines with J gene TRBJ2-3; D ambiguous. V gave up 0 bases and J gave up 2 bases, with 3 bases separating them. The CDR3 is 13 residues long. Germline V gives CDR1 KGHSH, CDR2 LQKENI.

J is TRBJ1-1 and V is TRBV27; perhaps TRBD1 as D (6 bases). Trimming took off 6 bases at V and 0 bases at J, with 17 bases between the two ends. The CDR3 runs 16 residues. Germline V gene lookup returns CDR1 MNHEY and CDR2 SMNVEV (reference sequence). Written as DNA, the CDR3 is TGTGCCAGCAGCCCCCCATTGGGGACAATGAACACTGAAGCTTTCTTT. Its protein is CASSPPLGTMNTEAFF.